What follows are 9 T cell receptor beta chains derived from one specimen sequenced in a study of identical twins. One entry per CDR3 protein, called by TCRdb with MiXCR from the 5' RACE reads. The repertoire holds under 900,000 distinct CDR3 sequences, with about 12% as singletons. This sample also belongs to another study, concerning yellow fever vaccine responses in identical twins.

Specimen: PBMCs. These receptors all come from a woman aged 18-30 years in good health.

This clonotype was found a few times. V and J are TRBV6-5 and TRBJ2-5; tentative D call: TRBD1 (5 bases). The CDR3 sequence is 13 residues long. Germline loops: CDR1 MNHEY, CDR2 SVGAGI. V lost 0 bases, J lost 5 bases, and 7 bases lay in between. CDR3 loop: CASSYSWGETQYF. CDR3 DNA sequence: TGTGCCAGCAGTTACTCGTGGGGCGAGACCCAGTACTTC.

This clonotype appeared many times. This chain links TRBV6-5 with TRBJ1-3, with D hard to call. V was shortened by 5 bases and J by 3 bases, with 5 bases between the two germline ends. Germline loops: CDR1 MNHEY, CDR2 SVGAGI. The CDR3 has 12 amino acids. DNA for the CDR3: TGTGCCAGCAGTAGCTTTGGAAACACCATATATTTT. Translation gives CASSSFGNTIYF.

The rearrangement links TRBV5-1 to TRBJ2-7; no firm D call. Trimming took off 4 bases at V and 5 bases at J, with 13 bases between the two ends. The CDR3 sequence is 13 residues long. Germline V gives CDR1 SGHRS, CDR2 YFSETQ. For the CDR3, the DNA is TGCGCCAGCAGCCTGATCCCGAAGGACGAGCAGTACTTC. It translates to CASSLIPKDEQYF.

Here the CDR3 reads CASSPQGLGSQHF. The CDR3 coding sequence is TGCGCCAGCAGCCCCCAGGGTCTCGGCAGCCAGCATTTT. The chain recombines TRBV4-1 with TRBJ1-5; tentative D call: TRBD1 (5 bases). V was trimmed by 4 bases and J by 12 bases, leaving 16 bases between them. Germline CDR1 MGHRA, CDR2 YSYEKL. This CDR3 comprises 13 residues.

This clonotype turned up a few times. The genes are TRBV12-3 or TRBV12-4 and TRBJ2-2; tentatively, D is TRBD1 or TRBD2 (6 bases each). CDR3 length: 16 residues. With 5 bases removed from V and 7 bases from J, the gap between germline ends came to 20 bases. The CDR3 DNA reads TGTGCCAGCAGTACCCACAGGGTTCAAGCGGGCGGGGAGCTGTTTTTT. Encoded protein: CASSTHRVQAGGELFF.

This clonotype came up a few times. The genes are TRBV9 and TRBJ2-1; D may correspond to TRBD1 or TRBD2 (5 bases each). The CDR3 runs to 14 residues. The V gene lost 0 bases and the J gene lost 8 bases, with 12 bases spanning the gap. Looked up from germline, CDR1 is SGDLS and CDR2 is YYNGEE. The chain's CDR3 is CASSVVGDEYEQFF. As DNA, the CDR3 is TGTGCCAGCAGCGTAGTGGGGGATGAGTATGAGCAGTTCTTC. Filled out from reference TRBV9 and TRBJ2-1, the complete variable domain reads DSGVTQTPKHLITATGQRVTLRCSPRSGDLSVYWYQQSLDQGLQFLIQYYNGEERAKGNILERFSAQQFPDLHSELNLSSLELGDSALYFCASSVVGDEYEQFFGPGTRLTVL.

The J gene is TRBJ2-1, the V gene TRBV29-1; no reliable D call. The length of the CDR3 is 13 residues. V was shortened by 2 bases and J by 6 bases, with 11 bases between the two germline ends. Germline CDR1 and CDR2: SQVTM and ANQGSEA. Here the CDR3 DNA reads TGCAGCGTTGAAATCCGGAACCTCAATGAGCAGTTCTTC. Its protein is CSVEIRNLNEQFF.

There are many counts of this clonotype. The V call is TRBV4-1, the J call TRBJ1-1, with 7 nucleotides matching TRBD1. The germline gives CDR1 MGHRA, CDR2 YSYEKL. The J segment lost 0 bases and the V segment lost 6 bases, leaving 4 bases of the junction unmatched. The CDR3 loop spans 14 amino acids. The CDR3: CASSGTAMNTEAFF. The CDR3 DNA reads TGCGCCAGCAGTGGGACAGCCATGAACACTGAAGCTTTCTTT.

This clonotype was seen a few times. The chain combines TRBV24-1 with TRBJ2-3, with 7 bases matching TRBD1. The V segment lost 9 bases and the J segment 2 bases; nucleotides outside the gene matches: 7. CDR3 length: 14 amino acids. Germline V CDR1 and CDR2: KGHDR, SFDVKD. The chain's CDR3 is CATRTGAPTDTQYF. The CDR3 nucleotides are TGTGCCACCCGAACAGGGGCCCCCACAGATACGCAGTATTTT.